The 26 T cell receptor beta chains listed next were all sequenced from one sample in a study of blood T cell repertoires in COVID-19. The table came from immunoSEQ multiplex PCR; TCRdb's copy has only in-frame clones and leaves some out. Here the sample spans roughly 230,000 clones, 87% being singletons. The sequencing sample was made of PBMCs or T cells enriched from blood (not recorded which). The receptors originated from a man aged 25 to 40 in a cohort exposed to, infected with or recovered from COVID-19 (not recorded which).

This chain connects TRBV7-9 to TRBJ2-7, with 12 bases fitting TRBD2. Germline CDR1 reads SEHNR; CDR2 reads FQNEAQ (reference sequence). This CDR3 contains 15 residues. The V gene end was trimmed by 1 base and the J gene end by 2 bases; junction bases not matched to a gene: 0. CDR3 sequence: CASSLGTSGTYEQYF. The CDR3 DNA sequence: TGTGCCAGCAGCTTAGGGACTAGCGGGACCTACGAGCAGTACTTC.

The chain uses TRBV18 and TRBJ1-2; 8 nucleotides agree with TRBD1. Germline-derived CDR1 and CDR2 are KGHSH and LQKENI. The V and J ends lost 6 bases and 2 bases, in that order; junction bases with no gene match: 5. The CDR3 has 14 amino acids. As DNA, the CDR3 is TGTGCCAGCTCCCCGGGACAGGAGAACTATGGCTACACCTTC. Translation gives CASSPGQENYGYTF. The full variable domain, in which reference TRBV18 and TRBJ1-2 provide the parts outside the CDR3, is NAGVMQNPRHLVRRRGQEARLRCSPMKGHSHVYWYRQLPEEGLKFMVYLQKENIIDESGMPKERFSAEFPKEGPSILRIQQVVRGDSAAYFCASSPGQENYGYTFGSGTRLTVV.

V is TRBV14 and J is TRBJ2-6; TRBD1 matches 9 bases. CDR1 is SGHDN and CDR2 is FVKESK in the germline V gene. J lost 1 base, V lost 0 bases, and 7 bases had no gene match. The CDR3 covers 19 residues. CDR3 DNA: TGTGCCAGCAGCCAAGAGGAGGGACAGGGAGCATCTGGGGCCAACGTCCTGACTTTC. Residues: CASSQEEGQGASGANVLTF.

The rearrangement uses TRBV2 and TRBJ2-6; D unclear. V shed 5 bases and J shed 1 base, with 9 bases lying between them. The CDR3 has 15 amino acids. From germline, CDR1 is SNHLY and CDR2 FYNNEI. This CDR3 reads CASSLTGSGANVLTF. The CDR3, as DNA: TGTGCCAGCAGTCTTACGGGTTCTGGGGCCAACGTCCTGACTTTC. The whole variable domain, filled in from reference TRBV2 and TRBJ2-6, reads EPEVTQTPSHQVTQMGQEVILRCVPISNHLYFYWYRQILGQKVEFLVSFYNNEISEKSEIFDDQFSVERPDGSNFTLKIRSTKLEDSAMYFCASSLTGSGANVLTFGAGSRLTVL.

This chain joins TRBV28 and TRBJ1-1; possibly TRBD1 for D (5 bases). The CDR3 runs to 16 residues. The germline V and J ends were trimmed by 5 bases and 4 bases, with 20 bases remaining between them. The V gene's germline CDR1 is MDHEN and CDR2 SYDVKM. The CDR3 DNA sequence: TGTGCCAGCAGTCACGGGGGTGGGGTATCTGGCACTGAAGCTTTCTTT. Protein: CASSHGGGVSGTEAFF.

V gene TRBV7-2 combines with J gene TRBJ1-4, with D possibly matching TRBD1 (6 bases). The CDR3 is 15 amino acids. V lost 1 base and J lost 7, with 13 bases in between. Germline loops: CDR1 SGHTA, CDR2 FQGNSA. The CDR3 is CASSLGSGAGEKLFF. In DNA form, the CDR3 reads TGTGCCAGCAGCTTAGGGTCAGGGGCGGGTGAAAAACTGTTTTTT.

The chain recombines TRBV28 with TRBJ1-5; tentatively, D is TRBD1 (5 bases). Germline lookup yields CDR1 MDHEN and CDR2 SYDVKM. V was trimmed by 3 bases and J by 0 bases, leaving 6 bases between them. CDR3 length: 14 residues. CDR3 in amino acids: CASSFGGSNQPQHF. The CDR3 coding sequence is TGTGCCAGCAGTTTCGGGGGTAGCAATCAGCCCCAGCATTTT.

The V and J genes are TRBV4-1 and TRBJ1-4, with 7 bases matching TRBD1. V shed 0 bases and J 5 bases; nucleotides not matched to a gene: 6. The CDR3 is 16 residues long. Germline V gives CDR1 MGHRA, CDR2 YSYEKL. The CDR3 DNA reads TGCGCCAGCAGCCAAGAGAGGACAGGAACAAATGAAAAACTGTTTTTT. This encodes CASSQERTGTNEKLFF.

This chain uses TRBV21-1 with TRBJ1-3. TRBV21-1 is a known pseudogene. There are 18 residues in the CDR3. CDR3: CASSKDPPGASSGNTIYF. The CDR3, as DNA: TGTGCCAGCAGCAAAGATCCCCCCGGAGCGAGCTCTGGAAACACCATATATTTT.

The chain uses TRBV5-1 and TRBJ2-7, with TRBD1 identical over 7 bases. CDR1 is SGHRS, CDR2 YFSETQ, per germline. Trimming cost V 4 bases and J 4 bases; bases outside gene matches: 8. CDR3 size: 14 residues. The CDR3 DNA reads TGCGCCAGCAGCCTTTCGACAGGGAATTACGAGCAGTACTTC. This encodes CASSLSTGNYEQYF.

The V gene is TRBV7-3, the J gene TRBJ1-1; the D gene is possibly TRBD1 (5 bases). CDR3 length: 13 amino acids. CDR1 and CDR2 from the germline V gene are SGHTA and FQGTGA. The V gene lost 2 bases and the J gene lost 5 bases, with 9 bases spanning the gap. The CDR3 region has the DNA TGTGCCAGCAGCTTAGGGGAGGGGACTGAAGCTTTCTTT. The encoded protein is CASSLGEGTEAFF.

The chain is built from TRBV4-2 and TRBJ1-6; 9 bases map to TRBD1. Germline CDR1 reads LGHNA; CDR2 reads YNFKEQ. This CDR3 contains 15 residues. With 2 bases clipped from V and 8 bases from J, the junction kept 4 bases outside the gene matches. CDR3 region: CASSQRGTGYSPLHF. The CDR3 coding sequence is TGTGCCAGCAGCCAACGGGGGACAGGGTATTCACCCCTCCACTTT.

The gene calls are TRBV12-3 or TRBV12-4 and TRBJ2-7; unclear D gene. The CDR3 contains 13 residues. The CDR3 sequence: CATKETAAGEQYF. The DNA for the CDR3 is TGTGCGACCAAAGAGACCGCCGCCGGGGAGCAGTACTTC.

The chain employs TRBV11-2 and TRBJ2-3; D remains ambiguous. The CDR3 contains 12 residues. Trimming removed 4 bases at V and 5 bases at J, with 7 bases between. Looked up from germline, CDR1 is SGHAT and CDR2 is FQNNGV. CDR3 sequence: CASSSLGDTQYF. The CDR3 DNA reads TGTGCCAGCAGCTCCCTAGGAGATACGCAGTATTTT.

The rearrangement links TRBV15 to TRBJ2-1; weak D call: TRBD1 (5 bases). V was shortened by 0 bases and J by 6 bases, with 15 bases between the two germline ends. CDR1 LNHNV and CDR2 YYDKDF come from the germline V gene (reference sequence). There are 16 residues in the CDR3. CDR3 region: CATSRDPRVGRNEQFF. CDR3 bases: TGTGCCACCAGCAGAGATCCCAGGGTCGGGCGCAATGAGCAGTTCTTC.

For the CDR3, the DNA is TGCGCCAGCAGCTTGTGGACAGGGGGCTCAGGTGAGCAGTTCTTC. Its protein product is CASSLWTGGSGEQFF. The chain is built from TRBV5-1 and TRBJ2-1, with 11 bases aligning to TRBD1. V dropped 1 base and J dropped 9; count of bases not matched to a gene: 6. This CDR3 spans 15 amino acids. Per the germline V gene, CDR1 is SGHRS and CDR2 is YFSETQ. The full variable domain, completed using reference TRBV5-1 and TRBJ2-1, is KAGVTQTPRYLIKTRGQQVTLSCSPISGHRSVSWYQQTPGQGLQFLFEYFSETQRNKGNFPGRFSGRQFSNSRSEMNVSTLELGDSALYLCASSLWTGGSGEQFFGPGTRLTVL.

The rearrangement uses TRBV28 and TRBJ1-4, with D possibly matching TRBD1 (5 bases). Germline V gene sequence: CDR1 MDHEN, CDR2 SYDVKM. The CDR3 length is 13 residues. V was pared by 7 bases and J by 7 bases, with 13 bases between. Here the CDR3 DNA reads TGTGCCAGCAACGGGGGGGAGGTTGAAAAACTGTTTTTT. Translation gives CASNGGEVEKLFF. Supplemented by reference TRBV28 and TRBJ1-4, the full variable domain reads DVKVTQSSRYLVKRTGEKVFLECVQDMDHENMFWYRQDPGLGLRLIYFSYDVKMKEKGDIPEGYSVSREKKERFSLILESASTNQTSMYLCASNGGEVEKLFFGSGTQLSVL.

As concerns this clone: One end of the junction varies from germline; a read error may be responsible. The chain is built from TRBV7-8 and TRBJ2-7; tentatively, D is TRBD1 (5 bases). CDR1 SGHVS and CDR2 FQNEAQ come from the germline V gene. The CDR3 length is 16 residues. The CDR3 coding sequence is TGTGCCAGCAGCTTACGCCGGCTAGGGGCCTCCCACGAGCAGTACTTC. Translated: CASSLRRLGASHEQYF.

The chain has TRBV27 and TRBJ1-6, with 9 bases matching TRBD1. Germline-derived CDR1 and CDR2 are MNHEY and SMNVEV (reference sequence). There are 17 residues in the CDR3. V lost 3 bases, J lost 0 bases, and 3 bases stayed unmatched. CDR3 DNA: TGTGCCAGCAGTTTCCGGGACAGGGTCTCCTATAATTCACCCCTCCACTTT. Protein: CASSFRDRVSYNSPLHF.

This sequence joins TRBV11-3 and TRBJ2-3, with D possibly TRBD2 on 5 matching bases. Per germline, CDR1 SGHNT and CDR2 YENEEA. V was shortened by 5 bases and J by 0 bases, with 12 bases between the two germline ends. This CDR3 is 15 amino acids long. The CDR3 sequence is CASSPGTGSTDTQYF. The CDR3 region has the DNA TGTGCCAGCAGCCCCGGCACGGGAAGCACAGATACGCAGTATTTT. Together with reference TRBV11-3 and TRBJ2-3, the CDR3 gives the full variable domain: EAGVVQSPRYKIIEKKQPVAFWCNPISGHNTLYWYLQNLGQGPELLIRYENEEAVDDSQLPKDRFSAERLKGVDSTLKIQPAELGDSAVYLCASSPGTGSTDTQYFGPGTRLTVL.

The chain recombines TRBV3-1 (or the pseudogene TRBV3-2) with TRBJ1-6; D not certain. The germline V and J ends were trimmed by 4 bases and 5 bases, with 18 bases remaining between them. Germline CDR1 is LGHDT and CDR2 is YNNKEL (reference sequence). This CDR3 has 17 residues. CDR3: CASSLFGGGSDNSPLHF. CDR3 bases: TGTGCCAGCAGCCTATTCGGTGGAGGATCTGATAATTCACCCCTCCACTTT.

J is TRBJ2-6 and V is TRBV27; 7 bases match TRBD1. CDR3 length equals 19 residues. Germline assignment: CDR1 MNHEY and CDR2 SMNVEV (reference sequence). With V trimmed by 6 bases and J by 0 bases, 14 bases remained unmatched. CDR3 loop: CASRLRGGQDFSGANVLTF. As DNA, the CDR3 is TGTGCCAGCAGGTTGCGTGGTGGACAGGACTTCTCTGGGGCCAACGTCCTGACTTTC.

V and J are TRBV5-4 and TRBJ2-7; possible D gene TRBD1, 5 bases. The V and J ends lost 3 bases and 2 bases respectively, with 15 bases between them. The length of the CDR3 is 15 residues. The V gene's germline CDR1 is SGHNT and CDR2 YYREEE (reference sequence). CDR3: CASSWPVFRAYEQYF. The CDR3 nucleotides read TGTGCCAGCAGCTGGCCCGTTTTCAGGGCCTACGAGCAGTACTTC.

V usage is TRBV7-9 and J usage is TRBJ1-5; maybe TRBD1 (5 bases). The CDR3 has 13 amino acids. CDR1 is SEHNR, CDR2 FQNEAQ, per germline (reference sequence). V lost 4 bases, J lost 4 bases, and 8 bases lay in between. The CDR3 here is CASSSGWNQPQHF. CDR3 sequence (DNA): TGTGCCAGCAGCTCAGGGTGGAATCAGCCCCAGCATTTT.

The chain combines TRBV19 with TRBJ2-1, with TRBD2 identical over 14 bases. The length of the CDR3 is 13 residues. V lost 10 bases, J lost 8 bases, and 4 bases stayed unmatched. Germline V gene lookup returns CDR1 LNHDA and CDR2 SQIVND (reference sequence). The CDR3: CATKTSGRDEQFF. CDR3 nucleotide sequence: TGTGCCACCAAGACTAGCGGGAGGGATGAGCAGTTCTTC.

A few counts support this clone. The chain has TRBV5-1 and TRBJ2-7; TRBD1 matches at 7 bases. In germline, CDR1 is SGHRS, CDR2 YFSETQ. This CDR3 spans 13 amino acids. J gave up 2 bases and V 5 bases, and 4 bases lay outside the gene matches. The CDR3 nucleotides are TGCGCCAGCAGTAGGGACAGACCCTACGAGCAGTACTTC. Its protein is CASSRDRPYEQYF.